This T cell receptor (beta chain) is drawn from a study of blood T cell repertoires in COVID-19. Study-level background: The samples span acute and convalescent COVID-19 from the United States, Italy and Spain.

Method: immunoSEQ multiplex PCR; TCRdb's copy keeps in-frame clones and lacks some. The sample carries about 100,000 clones, around nine tenths recorded once. Germline V gene sequence: CDR1 MNHEY, CDR2 SVGAGI. The V gene lost 0 bases and the J gene lost 2 bases, with 8 bases spanning the gap. This CDR3 spans 16 amino acids. The chain combines TRBV6-5 with TRBJ2-6; possibly TRBD2 for D (5 bases). What was sequenced was peripheral blood. The receptor comes from a human donor in a cohort sampled during active COVID-19. The CDR3 loop is CASSYSTGTGANVLTF. The DNA for the CDR3 is TGTGCCAGCAGTTACTCGACGGGGACTGGGGCCAACGTCCTGACTTTC.